The 4 T cell receptor beta chains given below trace back to one sample, sequenced in a study of cytomegalovirus exposure and HLA in healthy donors. The PCR contained 60 Vbeta and 13 Jbeta primers. Repertoires were generated with immunoSEQ multiplex PCR, while TCRdb's copy carries only in-frame clones and drops some. The sample holds tens of thousands of clones, over 70% seen once. The sample was PBMCs. The receptor set was obtained from a man between 60 and 75 years old in good health and CMV-seropositive.

The CDR3 DNA reads as TGTGCCAGCAGCTTAGACCCAGCGAACTATGGCTACACCTTC. This translates into CASSLDPANYGYTF. V gene TRBV11-2 combines with J gene TRBJ1-2; no clear D. The CDR3 has 14 amino acids. Germline V gene sequence: CDR1 SGHAT, CDR2 FQNNGV. V lost 0 bases to trimming and J lost 2 bases, with 7 bases between them.

The chain uses TRBV6-6 and TRBJ1-5; 7 bases match TRBD1. Germline V gene data show CDR1 as MNHNY and CDR2 as SVGAGI (reference sequence). The length of the CDR3 is 14 residues. J was trimmed by 1 base and V by 5 bases; bases with no gene match: 2. The CDR3 DNA sequence: TGTGCCAGCAGTCCAGGGGGGAGCAATCAGCCCCAGCATTTT. Its translation: CASSPGGSNQPQHF.

In DNA, the CDR3 is TGCGCCAGCAGGCTACGCGGGGATTACTACGAGCAGTACTTC. It encodes CASRLRGDYYEQYF. The gene calls are TRBV10-2 and TRBJ2-7; D might be TRBD2 (6 bases). V was trimmed by 6 bases and J by 3 bases, leaving 15 bases between them. The length of the CDR3 is 14 residues. In germline, CDR1 is WSHSY, CDR2 SAAADI.

The rearrangement links TRBV6-4 to TRBJ1-6, with a tentative D call TRBD1 (6 bases). The ends were cut back, 9 bases at V and 0 bases at J, with 9 bases in the middle. There are 14 residues in the CDR3. Germline CDR1 reads MRHNA; CDR2 reads SNTAGT. In DNA, the CDR3 is TGTGCCAGTGGACAGAGCTCCTATAATTCACCCCTCCACTTT. It encodes CASGQSSYNSPLHF.